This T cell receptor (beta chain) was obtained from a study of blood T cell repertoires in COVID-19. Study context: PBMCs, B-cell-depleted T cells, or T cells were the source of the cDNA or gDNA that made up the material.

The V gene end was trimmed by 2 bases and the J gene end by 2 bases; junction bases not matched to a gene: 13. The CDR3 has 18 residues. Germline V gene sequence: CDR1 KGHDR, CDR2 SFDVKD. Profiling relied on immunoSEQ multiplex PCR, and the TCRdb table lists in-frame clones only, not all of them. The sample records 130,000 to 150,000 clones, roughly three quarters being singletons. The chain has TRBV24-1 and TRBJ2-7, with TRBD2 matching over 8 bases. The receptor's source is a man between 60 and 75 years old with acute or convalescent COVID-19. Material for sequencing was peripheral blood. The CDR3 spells CATSDSPGSGGITYEQYF. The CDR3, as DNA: TGTGCCACCAGTGATTCCCCTGGAAGCGGGGGAATCACCTACGAGCAGTACTTC.